This paragraph covers one TCR beta chain sequence. Its antigen is unidentified. Researchers used 5'RACE with constant-segment primers to make TCR alpha and TCR beta cDNA libraries that carry sample barcodes and UMIs. TCRdb fed the 5' RACE reads into MiXCR, producing one record per CDR3 protein. The repertoire consists of roughly 560,000 distinct CDR3 sequences, with roughly 21% occurring once and the leading ten covering approximately 12%. This sample is drawn from a study of T-cell memory formation after mild COVID-19. Whole-study results and caveats: CD8+ contracting clones occupied EMRA, while CD4+ ones occupied mainly CM and EM. Detection of some responders pre-infection suggested pre-existing cross-reactive memory T cells participated.

The CDR3 loop spans 15 amino acids. Germline V lookup: CDR1 LGHNA, CDR2 YSLEER. Trimming cost V 4 bases and J 1 base, with 12 bases left between them. Sequences were obtained from PBMCs or a T cell subset sorted from them (not recorded which). V and J are TRBV4-3 and TRBJ2-3; D gene unclear. The sequence came from an adult woman who had mild COVID-19 (a few samples of this study predate the infection). Cell type and time point are not known. CDR3 coding DNA: TGCGCCAGCAGCCCCTCATCCGTGGGCACAGATACGCAGTATTTT. It translates to CASSPSSVGTDTQYF.